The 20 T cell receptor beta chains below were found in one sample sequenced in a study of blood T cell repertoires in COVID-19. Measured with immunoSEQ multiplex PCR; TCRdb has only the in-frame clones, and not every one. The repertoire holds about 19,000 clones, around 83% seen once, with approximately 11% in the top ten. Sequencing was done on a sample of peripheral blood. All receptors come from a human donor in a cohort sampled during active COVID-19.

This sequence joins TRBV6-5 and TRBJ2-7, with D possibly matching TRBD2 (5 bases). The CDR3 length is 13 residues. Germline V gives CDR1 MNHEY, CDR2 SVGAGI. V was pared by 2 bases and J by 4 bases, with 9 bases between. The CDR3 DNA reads TGTGCCAGCAGTTACCGGGGATCGTACGAGCAGTACTTC. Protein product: CASSYRGSYEQYF.

The CDR3: CASSKVGRSSEQFF. The DNA of the CDR3 is TGTGCCAGCAGTAAGGTCGGGAGGAGCAGTGAGCAGTTCTTC. The J gene is TRBJ2-1, the V gene TRBV6-5; 7 bases are a match to TRBD2. This CDR3 is 14 amino acids long. Germline V gene lookup returns CDR1 MNHEY and CDR2 SVGAGI. The junction had 10 bases not matched to a gene; V was cut back by 5 bases and J by 9 bases.

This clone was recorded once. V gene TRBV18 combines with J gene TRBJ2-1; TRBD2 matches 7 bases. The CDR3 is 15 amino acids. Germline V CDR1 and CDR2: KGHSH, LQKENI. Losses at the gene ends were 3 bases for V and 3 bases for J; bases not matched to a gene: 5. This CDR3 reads CASSPSSGFYNEQFF. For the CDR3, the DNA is TGTGCCAGCTCACCCTCTAGCGGTTTCTACAATGAGCAGTTCTTC.

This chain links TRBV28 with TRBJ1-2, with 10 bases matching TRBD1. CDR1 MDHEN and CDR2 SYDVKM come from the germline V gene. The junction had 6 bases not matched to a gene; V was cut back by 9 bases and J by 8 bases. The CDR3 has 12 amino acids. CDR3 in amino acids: CASTGTGVGYTF. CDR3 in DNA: TGTGCCAGTACCGGGACAGGGGTAGGCTACACCTTC.

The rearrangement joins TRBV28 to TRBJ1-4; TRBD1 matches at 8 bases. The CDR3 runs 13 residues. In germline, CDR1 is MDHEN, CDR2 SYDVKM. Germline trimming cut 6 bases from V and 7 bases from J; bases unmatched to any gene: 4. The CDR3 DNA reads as TGTGCCAGCAGGGGACAGGCTCGTGAAAAACTGTTTTTT. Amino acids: CASRGQAREKLFF.

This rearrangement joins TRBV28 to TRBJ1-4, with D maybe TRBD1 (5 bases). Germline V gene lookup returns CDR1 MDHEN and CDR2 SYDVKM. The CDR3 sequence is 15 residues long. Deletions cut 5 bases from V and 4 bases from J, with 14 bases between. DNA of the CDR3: TGTGCCAGCAGTACACAGGACCAAATTAATGAAAAACTGTTTTTT. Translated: CASSTQDQINEKLFF.

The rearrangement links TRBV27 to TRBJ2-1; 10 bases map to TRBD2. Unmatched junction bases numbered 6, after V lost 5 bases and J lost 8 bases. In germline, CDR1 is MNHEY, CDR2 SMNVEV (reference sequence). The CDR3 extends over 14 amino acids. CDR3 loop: CASSTRTSGDEQFF. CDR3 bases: TGTGCCAGCAGTACCAGGACTAGCGGCGATGAGCAGTTCTTC.

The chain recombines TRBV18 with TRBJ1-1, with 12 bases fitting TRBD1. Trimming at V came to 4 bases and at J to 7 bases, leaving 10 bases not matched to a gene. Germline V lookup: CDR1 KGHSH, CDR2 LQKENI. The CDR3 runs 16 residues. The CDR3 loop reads CASSLPGTGGFDEAFF. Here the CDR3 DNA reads TGTGCCAGCTCACTACCAGGGACAGGGGGCTTTGATGAAGCTTTCTTT.

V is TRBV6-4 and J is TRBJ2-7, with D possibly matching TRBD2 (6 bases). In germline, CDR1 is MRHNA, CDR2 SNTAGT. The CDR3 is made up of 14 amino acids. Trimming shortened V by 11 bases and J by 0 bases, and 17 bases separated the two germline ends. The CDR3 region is CAQKGPGSSYEQYF. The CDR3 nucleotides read TGTGCCCAAAAAGGGCCCGGGAGCTCCTACGAGCAGTACTTC.

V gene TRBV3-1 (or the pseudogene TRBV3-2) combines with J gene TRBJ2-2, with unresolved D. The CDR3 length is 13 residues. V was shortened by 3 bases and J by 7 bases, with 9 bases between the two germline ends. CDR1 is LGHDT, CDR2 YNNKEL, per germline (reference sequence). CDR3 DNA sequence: TGTGCCAGCAGCCAGACAAGAAACGGGGAGCTGTTTTTT. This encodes CASSQTRNGELFF.

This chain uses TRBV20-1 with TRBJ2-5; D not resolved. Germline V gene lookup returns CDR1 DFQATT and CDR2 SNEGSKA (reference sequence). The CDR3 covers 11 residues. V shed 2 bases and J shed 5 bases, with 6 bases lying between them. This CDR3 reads CSARREETQYF. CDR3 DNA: TGCAGTGCTAGACGAGAGGAGACCCAGTACTTC.

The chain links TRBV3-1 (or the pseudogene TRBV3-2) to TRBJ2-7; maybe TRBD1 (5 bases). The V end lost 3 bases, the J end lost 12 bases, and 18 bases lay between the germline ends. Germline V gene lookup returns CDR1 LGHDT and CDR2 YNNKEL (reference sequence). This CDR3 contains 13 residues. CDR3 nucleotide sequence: TGTGCCAGCAGCCATCCCGCCTACAGGAGCTTGTACTTC. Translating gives CASSHPAYRSLYF.

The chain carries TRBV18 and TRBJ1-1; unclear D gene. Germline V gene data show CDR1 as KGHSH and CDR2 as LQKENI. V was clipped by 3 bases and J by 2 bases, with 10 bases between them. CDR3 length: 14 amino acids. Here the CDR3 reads CASSPVGRNTEAFF. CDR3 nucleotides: TGTGCCAGCTCACCCGTCGGGAGAAACACTGAAGCTTTCTTT. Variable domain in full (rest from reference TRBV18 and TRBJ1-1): NAGVMQNPRHLVRRRGQEARLRCSPMKGHSHVYWYRQLPEEGLKFMVYLQKENIIDESGMPKERFSAEFPKEGPSILRIQQVVRGDSAAYFCASSPVGRNTEAFFGQGTRLTVV.

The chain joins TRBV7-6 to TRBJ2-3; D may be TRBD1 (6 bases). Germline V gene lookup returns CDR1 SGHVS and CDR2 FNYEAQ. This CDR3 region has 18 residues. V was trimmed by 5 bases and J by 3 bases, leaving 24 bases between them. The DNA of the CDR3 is TGTGCCAGCAGCCCGCAACCCTTACAGGGTTCGGGAACAGATACGCAGTATTTT. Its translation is CASSPQPLQGSGTDTQYF. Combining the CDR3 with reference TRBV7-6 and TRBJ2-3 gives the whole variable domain GAGVSQSPRYKVTKRGQDVALRCDPISGHVSLYWYRQALGQGPEFLTYFNYEAQQDKSGLPNDRFSAERPEGSISTLTIQRTEQRDSAMYRCASSPQPLQGSGTDTQYFGPGTRLTVL.

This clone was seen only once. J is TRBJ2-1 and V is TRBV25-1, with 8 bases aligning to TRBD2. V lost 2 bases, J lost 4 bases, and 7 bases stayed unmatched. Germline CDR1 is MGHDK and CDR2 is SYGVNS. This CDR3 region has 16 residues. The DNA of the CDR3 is TGTGCCAGCAGTGAACCTACTAGCGGAAAATACAATGAGCAGTTCTTC. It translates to CASSEPTSGKYNEQFF. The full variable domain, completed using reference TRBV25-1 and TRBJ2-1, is EADIYQTPRYLVIGTGKKITLECSQTMGHDKMYWYQQDPGMELHLIHYSYGVNSTEKGDLSSESTVSRIRTEHFPLTLESARPSHTSQYLCASSEPTSGKYNEQFFGPGTRLTVL.

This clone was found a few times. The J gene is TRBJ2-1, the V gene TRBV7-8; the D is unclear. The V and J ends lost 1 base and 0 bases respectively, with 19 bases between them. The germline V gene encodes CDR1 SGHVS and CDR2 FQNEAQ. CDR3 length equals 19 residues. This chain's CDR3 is CASSLGLPLGVDSYNEQFF. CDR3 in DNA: TGTGCCAGCAGCTTAGGCCTCCCTCTTGGAGTGGACTCCTACAATGAGCAGTTCTTC.

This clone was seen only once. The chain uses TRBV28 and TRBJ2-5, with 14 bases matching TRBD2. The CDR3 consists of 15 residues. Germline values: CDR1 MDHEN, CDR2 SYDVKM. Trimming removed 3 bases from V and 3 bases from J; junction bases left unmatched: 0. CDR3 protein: CASSLTSGREETQYF. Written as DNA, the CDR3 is TGTGCCAGCAGTTTGACTAGCGGGAGGGAAGAGACCCAGTACTTC.

The CDR3 is CASSLAGLEQFF. CDR3 sequence (DNA): TGTGCCAGCAGCTTAGCGGGGCTTGAGCAGTTCTTC. The chain is built from TRBV5-4 and TRBJ2-1; 7 bases match TRBD2. Germline V CDR1 and CDR2: SGHNT, YYREEE (reference sequence). The CDR3 runs to 12 residues. The trim removed 2 bases at V and 9 bases at J, leaving 2 bases unmatched.

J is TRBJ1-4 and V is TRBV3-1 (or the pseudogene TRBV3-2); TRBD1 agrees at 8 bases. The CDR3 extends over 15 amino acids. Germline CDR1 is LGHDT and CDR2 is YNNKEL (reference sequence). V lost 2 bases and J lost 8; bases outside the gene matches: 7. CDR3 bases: TGTGCCAGCAGCCAACGGGGGACAGGTAACGAAAAACTGTTTTTT. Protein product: CASSQRGTGNEKLFF.

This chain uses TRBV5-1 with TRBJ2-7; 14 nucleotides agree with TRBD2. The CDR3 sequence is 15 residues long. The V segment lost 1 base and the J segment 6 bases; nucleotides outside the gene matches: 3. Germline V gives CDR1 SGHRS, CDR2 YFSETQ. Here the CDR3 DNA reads TGCGCCAGCAGCTTGTCCGGGACTAGCGGGAGCGAGCAGTACTTC. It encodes CASSLSGTSGSEQYF.